This T cell receptor beta chain came from a study of T cells in tumors after PD-1 blockade. Only in-frame clones appear in the TCRdb table, and some are missing; sequencing was by immunoSEQ multiplex PCR. The sample has 11,000 to 15,000 clones, around 70% seen once. Germline CDR1 reads MNHNY; CDR2 reads SVGAGI (reference sequence). This CDR3 is 17 amino acids long. V was pared by 5 bases and J by 7 bases, with 16 bases of the junction left unmatched. The chain couples TRBV6-6 to TRBJ1-5, with 8 bases that match TRBD1. This TCR was recovered from a human donor with cutaneous squamous cell carcinoma. The sample in question was tumor tissue, obtained after anti-PD-1 treatment. The CDR3 bases are TGTGCCAGCAGTCCTCGATCCACAGGGGGAGCAGGCCAGCCCCAGCATTTT. It codes for CASSPRSTGGAGQPQHF.